The T cell receptor beta chain described here comes from a study of cytomegalovirus exposure and HLA in healthy donors. Study-wide points: Later work associated roughly 17,000 TCR beta sequences with HLA alleles at 0.05 false discovery rate. A later analysis reported that several of the most significant clusters appeared to be linked to common viral pathogens, among them Epstein-Barr virus. In an earlier analysis, most TCR beta V segments were productive about 90% or about 30% of the time. Presence/absence comparisons presumed near-even sequencing depth among donors.

Primers: 60 Vbeta forward and 13 Jbeta reverse. Generated by immunoSEQ multiplex PCR, the TCRdb table keeps only in-frame clones and is missing some. The sample carries 80,000 to 100,000 clones, approximately 70% recorded once. Germline loops: CDR1 KGHSH, CDR2 LQKENI. V shed 3 bases, J shed 6 bases, and the junction held 5 bases outside the gene matches. The CDR3 is 15 residues long. Remarks on this clone: The antigen is undetermined.

The J gene is TRBJ2-2, the V gene TRBV18, with 9 nucleotides matching TRBD1. Sequencing was performed on PBMCs. The clonotype comes from a man aged 50-59 years in good health and CMV-seronegative. CDR3 sequence: CASSPTGGRSGELFF. CDR3 bases: TGTGCCAGCTCACCGACAGGGGGTCGATCCGGGGAGCTGTTTTTT.